This is a list of T cell receptor beta chains from one sample in a study of cytomegalovirus exposure and HLA in healthy donors. The data were produced by immunoSEQ multiplex PCR, yet TCRdb's version contains in-frame clones alone and is incomplete. The sample has a few hundred thousand clones, approximately 83% seen once. Sequencing input: PBMCs. Every receptor here comes from a girl aged 5 to 17 in good health and CMV-seronegative. The CDR3 runs from the conserved cysteine through the conserved F or W. A D gene is named only where the DNA matches it firmly. For some rows the clone size is stated as once, few or many, or as a class when expanded; others skip it.

DNA: TGTGCCTGGAGCGTCCTTTCCGGGACAGTAGACACTGAAGCTTTCTTT
CDR3: CAWSVLSGTVDTEAFF
D: TRBD1
J: TRBJ1-1
size: -
V: TRBV30

DNA: TGTGCCAGCAGCCCCCTCGGTAGAGGCTACACCTTC
CDR3: CASSPLGRGYTF
D: -
J: TRBJ1-2
size: -
V: TRBV14

DNA: TGTGCCAGCAGTAAGAGGACAGGGGACTACGAGCAGTACTTC
CDR3: CASSKRTGDYEQYF
D: TRBD1
J: TRBJ2-7
size: -
V: TRBV6-1

DNA: TGTGCCAGTAGTTCTTCTACAGGGGCCGGGGAGCTGTTTTTT
CDR3: CASSSSTGAGELFF
D: TRBD1
J: TRBJ2-2
size: few
V: TRBV19

DNA: TGTGCCAGTAGGAGAACTAGCACAGATACGCAGTATTTT
CDR3: CASRRTSTDTQYF
D: -
J: TRBJ2-3
size: -
V: TRBV19

DNA: TGTGCCAGCAGCTGGAGGGGTAGGGGGCCGTACAATGAGCAGTTCTTC
CDR3: CASSWRGRGPYNEQFF
D: -
J: TRBJ2-1
size: -
V: TRBV5-4

DNA: TGTGCCAGCAAGTACAGTTACAATGAGCAGTTCTTC
CDR3: CASKYSYNEQFF
D: -
J: TRBJ2-1
size: few
V: TRBV6-1

DNA: TGTGCCAGCAGTGAATTCGGATCTCAGGGCTTTGGCTCCTACGAGCAGTACTTC
CDR3: CASSEFGSQGFGSYEQYF
D: -
J: TRBJ2-7
size: -
V: TRBV25-1

DNA: TGTGCCAGTAACCCTGGGACAGCCCCCGTTGAAAAACTGTTTTTT
CDR3: CASNPGTAPVEKLFF
D: TRBD1
J: TRBJ1-4
size: -
V: TRBV19

DNA: TGCGCCAGCAGCCTGACGGACAGAGTAAATGAAAAACTGTTTTTT
CDR3: CASSLTDRVNEKLFF
D: -
J: TRBJ1-4
size: once
V: TRBV4-1

DNA: TGCGCCAGCAAGTTACGGACAGGGAGTAATGAAGCTTTCTTT
CDR3: CASKLRTGSNEAFF
D: TRBD1
J: TRBJ1-1
size: -
V: TRBV5-1

DNA: TGTGCCAGCAGTGAGGAGGTTAAGAATACGCAGTATTTT
CDR3: CASSEEVKNTQYF
D: -
J: TRBJ2-3
size: -
V: TRBV6-4

DNA: TGTGCCAGCAGCCAAGATGGCCTTTTGAACACTGAAGCTTTCTTT
CDR3: CASSQDGLLNTEAFF
D: -
J: TRBJ1-1
size: -
V: TRBV4-2

DNA: TGTGCCGTCTTCGCCGGGGAGCTGTTTTTT
CDR3: CAVFAGELFF
D: -
J: TRBJ2-2
size: -
V: TRBV27

DNA: TGCGCCAGCAGCTCCGGGACAGGGCCAGGGAACACTGAAGCTTTCTTT
CDR3: CASSSGTGPGNTEAFF
D: TRBD1
J: TRBJ1-1
size: -
V: TRBV5-1

DNA: TGCGCCAGCAGCCGAAGGGACAGCCTGGTCGGTGAAAAACTGTTTTTT
CDR3: CASSRRDSLVGEKLFF
D: TRBD1
J: TRBJ1-4
size: few
V: TRBV4-1